This passage covers 8 T cell receptor beta chains from one sample sequenced in a study of blood T cell repertoires in COVID-19. Clones were read by immunoSEQ multiplex PCR, and TCRdb kept only the in-frame ones, dropping some. The table has 300,000 to 400,000 clones, 80% to 90% seen once; the top ten hold about 4.2%. Material for sequencing was PBMCs or T cells enriched from blood (not recorded which). The receptors shown here come from a middle-aged woman with acute COVID-19.

This chain connects TRBV7-9 to TRBJ1-2, with no clear D. The CDR3 has 14 amino acids. CDR1 and CDR2 from the germline V gene are SEHNR and FQNEAQ (reference sequence). Deletions cut 3 bases from V and 0 bases from J, with 8 bases between. CDR3 loop: CASSFESTNYGYTF. The CDR3 coding sequence is TGTGCCAGCAGCTTTGAGAGTACTAACTATGGCTACACCTTC.

The V gene is TRBV5-1, the J gene TRBJ2-3; 8 nucleotides match TRBD2. CDR3 length: 15 amino acids. After removal of 0 bases from V and 2 bases from J, the junction contained 2 bases not matched to a gene. In germline, CDR1 is SGHRS, CDR2 YFSETQ. This chain's CDR3 is CASSLEAGATDTQYF. Written as DNA, the CDR3 is TGCGCCAGCAGCTTGGAAGCGGGGGCCACAGATACGCAGTATTTT.

This chain uses TRBV7-8 with TRBJ2-5; TRBD2 matches 10 bases. CDR1 is SGHVS and CDR2 is FQNEAQ in the germline V gene. Trimming cost V 1 base and J 5 bases; bases outside gene matches: 7. The CDR3 is made up of 16 amino acids. The CDR3 reads CASSLGASGSGETQYF. The CDR3 DNA reads as TGTGCCAGCAGCTTAGGGGCTAGCGGGAGTGGGGAGACCCAGTACTTC.

V is TRBV4-2 and J is TRBJ1-2, with D possibly TRBD1 on 6 matching bases. V lost 4 bases and J lost 2, with 11 bases in between. The germline V gene has CDR1 LGHNA and CDR2 YNFKEQ. The CDR3 is 14 amino acids. The CDR3 sequence is CASSRNRENYGYTF. The CDR3 bases are TGTGCCAGCAGCCGAAACAGGGAAAACTATGGCTACACCTTC.

The chain has TRBV12-1 and TRBJ1-6; the table's D call, TRBD1, has no DNA check behind it. TRBV12-1 is classified as a pseudogene. The CDR3 is 16 residues long. The CDR3 here is CASSFVRTGHNSPLHF. The CDR3 coding sequence is TGTGCCAGCAGCTTTGTACGGACAGGACATAATTCACCCCTCCACTTT.

This sequence joins TRBV28 and TRBJ2-1; D might be TRBD1 (6 bases). Germline V gene lookup returns CDR1 MDHEN and CDR2 SYDVKM. The V end lost 7 bases, the J end lost 8 bases, and 12 bases lay between the germline ends. The CDR3 spans 12 residues. The CDR3 region has the DNA TGTGCCAGCACCCTGGGGGCGGATGAGCAGTTCTTC. This translates into CASTLGADEQFF.

This chain uses TRBV15 with TRBJ2-7, with D possibly TRBD2 on 7 matching bases. Per the germline V gene, CDR1 is LNHNV and CDR2 is YYDKDF (reference sequence). CDR3 length: 14 amino acids. Between the trimmed V and J ends, which lost 0 bases and 5 bases, there was a span of 11 bases. The CDR3 sequence is CATSRDRGGDEQYF. In nucleotides, the CDR3 is TGTGCCACCAGCAGAGATCGCGGGGGCGACGAGCAGTACTTC.

The chain uses TRBV24-1 and TRBJ1-5; tentatively, D is TRBD1 (5 bases). V shed 5 bases and J shed 5 bases, with 12 bases lying between them. CDR3 length: 14 amino acids. Germline loops: CDR1 KGHDR, CDR2 SFDVKD. The chain's CDR3 is CATSGGVVDQPQHF. CDR3 in DNA: TGTGCCACCAGTGGGGGGGTGGTTGATCAGCCCCAGCATTTT.